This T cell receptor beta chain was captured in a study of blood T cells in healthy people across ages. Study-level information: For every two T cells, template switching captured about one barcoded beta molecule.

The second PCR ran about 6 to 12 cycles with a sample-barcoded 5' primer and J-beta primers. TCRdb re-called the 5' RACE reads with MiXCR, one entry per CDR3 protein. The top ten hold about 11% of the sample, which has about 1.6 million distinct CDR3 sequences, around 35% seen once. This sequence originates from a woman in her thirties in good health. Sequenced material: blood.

The CDR3: CSARVGAGVNTGELFF. As DNA, the CDR3 is TGCAGTGCGCGCGTGGGAGCGGGGGTAAACACCGGGGAGCTGTTTTTT. V gene TRBV20-1 combines with J gene TRBJ2-2, with 8 nucleotides matching TRBD2. The V segment lost 6 bases and the J segment 2 bases; nucleotides outside the gene matches: 11. CDR1 DFQATT and CDR2 SNEGSKA come from the germline V gene (reference sequence). The CDR3 extends over 16 amino acids.